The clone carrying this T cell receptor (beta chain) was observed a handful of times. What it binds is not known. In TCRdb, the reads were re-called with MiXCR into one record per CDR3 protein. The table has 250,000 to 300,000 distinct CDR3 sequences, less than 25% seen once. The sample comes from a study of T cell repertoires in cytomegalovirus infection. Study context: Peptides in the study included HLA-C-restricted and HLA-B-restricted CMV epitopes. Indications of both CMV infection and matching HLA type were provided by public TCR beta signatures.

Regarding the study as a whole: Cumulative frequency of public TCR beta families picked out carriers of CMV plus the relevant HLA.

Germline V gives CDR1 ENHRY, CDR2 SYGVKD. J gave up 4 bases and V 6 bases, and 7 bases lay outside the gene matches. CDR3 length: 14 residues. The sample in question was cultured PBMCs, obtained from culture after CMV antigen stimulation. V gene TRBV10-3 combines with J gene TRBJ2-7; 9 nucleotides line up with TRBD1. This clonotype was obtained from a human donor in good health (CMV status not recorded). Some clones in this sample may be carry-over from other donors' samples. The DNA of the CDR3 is TGTGCCATCAGGGACTCCGGGACAGGGTACGAGCAGTACTTC. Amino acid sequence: CAIRDSGTGYEQYF.